This is a list of T cell receptor beta chains from one sample in a study of T cells after yellow fever vaccination. TCRdb reanalysed the 5' RACE reads using MiXCR and keeps one entry per CDR3 protein. Of about 240,000 distinct CDR3 sequences listed, 6.9% are singletons. The sequencing used CD4+ T cells sorted from PBMCs, collected 15 days after the yellow fever booster vaccination. The source is a man younger than 45 who received the YFV17D yellow fever vaccine. Both conserved end residues are part of each CDR3. A D gene is named only where the DNA matches it firmly. Not every row has a clone size; where given, it reads once, few, many or a size class.

cdr3_nt,cdr3_aa,j_call,v_call,clone_size,d_call
TGTGCCTGGAGTTTCCGCTCGGGGGGGCCTTCCTACAATGAGCAGTTCTTC,CAWSFRSGGPSYNEQFF,TRBJ2-1,TRBV30,few,TRBD2
TGTGCCAGCAGCTTCGACAGGGGAGCTGAAGCTTTCTTT,CASSFDRGAEAFF,TRBJ1-1,TRBV7-8,few,TRBD1
TGTGCCAGCAGCCTCGCCTTCGAGCAGTACTTC,CASSLAFEQYF,TRBJ2-7,TRBV7-2,many,.
TGTGCCAGCAGATCTCTACTAGCGGGAGAGATGTACTTC,CASRSLLAGEMYF,TRBJ2-7,TRBV7-2,.,TRBD2
TGTGCCAGCAGCTTGGGGGGGGGAGGTAGAGAGACCCAGTACTTC,CASSLGGGGRETQYF,TRBJ2-5,TRBV7-2,few,TRBD2
TGTGCCAGCAGCTTATTTAGCACAGATACGCAGTATTTT,CASSLFSTDTQYF,TRBJ2-3,TRBV11-2,many,.
TGTGCCAGTAGTACAGGGGGGGATGAGCAGTTCTTC,CASSTGGDEQFF,TRBJ2-1,TRBV19,.,.
TGCAGCGGCTTAGGAGGGCCCGGGGAGCTGTTTTTT,CSGLGGPGELFF,TRBJ2-2,TRBV29-1,few,.
TGTGCCAGCAGCTTAAGGGGGAGGGGCACCGGGGAGCTGTTTTTT,CASSLRGRGTGELFF,TRBJ2-2,TRBV7-2,.,.
TGTGCCAGTAAGCGGGAGGGCCGAACAGATACGCAGTATTTT,CASKREGRTDTQYF,TRBJ2-3,TRBV19,.,TRBD2
TGTGCCAGTGTTAGGCGTAAGCCTAGCGGGCTCCAATCCCTCCACAATGAGCAGTTCTTC,CASVRRKPSGLQSLHNEQFF,TRBJ2-1,TRBV6-2/TRBV6-3,.,TRBD2
TGCAGTGCTGAACCGGGACTCCCCTACAATGAGCAGTTCTTC,CSAEPGLPYNEQFF,TRBJ2-1,TRBV20-1,.,.
TGCAGTGCCCGGCCGCTTGCGGGTAATGGGTACGAGCAGTACTTC,CSARPLAGNGYEQYF,TRBJ2-7,TRBV20-1,.,.
TGCGCCAGCAGCTCCAACCCCTCAGGGGACACTGAAGCTTTCTTT,CASSSNPSGDTEAFF,TRBJ1-1,TRBV5-1,few,.
TGCGCCAGCAGCCAGCCTGGCGTCTCTGGGGCCAACGTCCTGACTTTC,CASSQPGVSGANVLTF,TRBJ2-6,TRBV4-3,few,.
TGTGCCAGCAGTGATGCCTCGGGAGCGGCCTACGAGCAGTACTTC,CASSDASGAAYEQYF,TRBJ2-7,TRBV25-1,few,.
TGTGCCAGCAGCTTAGAACAGCTTAACAATCAGCCCCAGCATTTT,CASSLEQLNNQPQHF,TRBJ1-5,TRBV7-2,many,.
TGCGCCAGCAGCTTGGGATCGATCATGAACACTGAAGCTTTCTTT,CASSLGSIMNTEAFF,TRBJ1-1,TRBV5-1,many,.
TGTGCCAGCAGCTTAGTGTCGGGGGGAACCTACAATGAGCAGTTCTTC,CASSLVSGGTYNEQFF,TRBJ2-1,TRBV7-6,many,TRBD2
TGCGCCAGCAGCCCTGAGGGACAATCGGGCTACACCTTC,CASSPEGQSGYTF,TRBJ1-2,TRBV4-3,few,.
TGTGCCAGCAGTTCCCTGCAGAGCAATGAGCAGTTCTTC,CASSSLQSNEQFF,TRBJ2-1,TRBV6-6,few,.
TGTGCCAGCGCTACATTGGGGACCCAGTACTTC,CASATLGTQYF,TRBJ2-5,TRBV12-3/TRBV12-4,.,.
TGTGCCTCGTCGGGGACAGGGAGAGAAAAACTGTTTTTT,CASSGTGREKLFF,TRBJ1-4,TRBV6-5,many,TRBD1
TGCAGTGCTAGTCTATTAGCGGGAGGTGAGACCCAGTACTTC,CSASLLAGGETQYF,TRBJ2-5,TRBV20-1,few,TRBD2
TGCAGCGGCAGGGCGGTCGCCGGGGAGCTGTTTTTT,CSGRAVAGELFF,TRBJ2-2,TRBV29-1,many,.
TGCGCCAGCAGCCGCGGGACAGGGAGCAAGACCCAGTACTTC,CASSRGTGSKTQYF,TRBJ2-5,TRBV4-3,few,TRBD1
TGTGCCACCAGCAGAGAGCGAACTTTGAACACTGAAGCTTTCTTT,CATSRERTLNTEAFF,TRBJ1-1,TRBV15,many,.
TGTGCCAGCAGCCTCCTGGATCAGGGAGGGAACACTGAAGCTTTCTTT,CASSLLDQGGNTEAFF,TRBJ1-1,TRBV4-2,few,.
TGTGCCAGTCAAGACGGCGGGACAGGTTTAAATGAGCAGTTCTTC,CASQDGGTGLNEQFF,TRBJ2-1,TRBV6-1,.,TRBD1